This T cell receptor beta chain was sequenced during a study of vaccination effects on CD4 cells after COVID-19. Findings and limits, study-wide: Of the vaccine-induced clones from healthy vaccinees, merely 1 of 255 recognized common cold coronaviruses as well.

The authors isolated CD4+ T cells after roughly 10 days of culture. Nucleocapsid antibodies stayed negative before and after vaccination, showing no earlier SARS-CoV-2 infection. Cells had half their medium changed to IL-2 medium on days 3 and 7. V lost 1 base to trimming and J lost 2 bases; unmatched junction nucleotides: 1. The CDR3 has 15 amino acids. From germline, CDR1 is SGHTA and CDR2 FQGNSA. Using immunoSEQ multiplex PCR, the repertoire was profiled, and TCRdb retains in-frame clones only, with some absent. The sample lists around 40,000 clones, 65% to 70% seen once, with roughly 4.2% in the top ten. In this sample, this clone turned up a few times. Its antigen is currently unknown.

The sequence derives from a human donor who received a COVID-19 vaccine. V gene TRBV7-2 combines with J gene TRBJ2-7; 11 bases line up with TRBD1. Sequenced here: CD4+ T cells from PBMCs cultured without peptide, sampled before COVID-19 vaccination. Here the CDR3 reads CASSLVGQGAYEQYF. The CDR3 bases are TGTGCCAGCAGCTTAGTGGGACAGGGGGCCTACGAGCAGTACTTC. Combining the CDR3 with reference TRBV7-2 and TRBJ2-7 gives the whole variable domain GAGVSQSPSNKVTEKGKDVELRCDPISGHTALYWYRQSLGQGLEFLIYFQGNSAPDKSGLPSDRFSAERTGGSVSTLTIQRTQQEDSAVYLCASSLVGQGAYEQYFGPGTRLTVT.